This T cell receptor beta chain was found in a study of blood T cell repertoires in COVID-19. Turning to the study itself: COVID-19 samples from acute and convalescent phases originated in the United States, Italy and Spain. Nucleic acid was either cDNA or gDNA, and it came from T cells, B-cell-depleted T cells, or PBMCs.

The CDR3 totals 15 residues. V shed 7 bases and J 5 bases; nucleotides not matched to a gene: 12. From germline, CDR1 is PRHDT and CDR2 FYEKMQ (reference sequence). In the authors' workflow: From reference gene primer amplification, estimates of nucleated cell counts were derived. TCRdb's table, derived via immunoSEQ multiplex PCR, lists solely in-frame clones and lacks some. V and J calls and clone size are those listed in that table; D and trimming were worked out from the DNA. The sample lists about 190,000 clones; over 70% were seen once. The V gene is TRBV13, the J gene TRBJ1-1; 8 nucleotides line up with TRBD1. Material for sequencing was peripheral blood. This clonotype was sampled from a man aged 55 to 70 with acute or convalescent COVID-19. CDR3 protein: CASTEMVRGRTEAFF. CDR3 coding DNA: TGTGCCAGCACCGAGATGGTCAGGGGGCGGACTGAAGCTTTCTTT.